Below are 23 T cell receptor beta chains sequenced from a single sample in a study of blood T cell repertoires in COVID-19. The table came from immunoSEQ multiplex PCR; TCRdb's copy has only in-frame clones and leaves some out. There are hundreds of thousands of clones in the sample; more than 70% occur only once, and over 9.5% lies in the top ten. The sequencing sample was made of peripheral blood. The receptor source for this set is a woman aged 45-60 years with COVID-19, enrolled during active disease.

This clone was seen only once. Written as DNA, the CDR3 is TGTGCCATCAGTGAGGCCGCTAGGGGTAGGGGGCGCGAGGAGCTGTTTTTT. Translation gives CAISEAARGRGREELFF. V gene TRBV10-3 combines with J gene TRBJ2-2; 7 nucleotides line up with TRBD1. The CDR3 contains 17 residues. The trim removed 2 bases at V and 10 bases at J, leaving 16 bases unmatched. Germline assignment: CDR1 ENHRY and CDR2 SYGVKD.

This clone was recorded a few times. V gene TRBV5-6 combines with J gene TRBJ2-3, with 12 positions matching TRBD2. Losses at the gene ends were 4 bases for V and 9 bases for J; bases not matched to a gene: 6. Germline loops: CDR1 SGHDT, CDR2 YYEEEE. This CDR3 has 14 residues. CDR3 nucleotides: TGTGCCAGCAGCCAACTAGCGGGGGGTCGGACGCAGTATTTT. Translating it yields CASSQLAGGRTQYF.

This chain uses TRBV19 with TRBJ2-5; 7 positions agree with TRBD2. The CDR3 spans 16 residues. V lost 4 bases to trimming and J lost 1 base; unmatched junction nucleotides: 9. The germline gives CDR1 LNHDA, CDR2 SQIVND (reference sequence). As DNA, the CDR3 is TGTGCCAGTAGTACACAAACCGGGACTATCCAAGAGACCCAGTACTTC. It specifies CASSTQTGTIQETQYF.

Comment on this clone: The DNA is omitted, as the CDR3 cannot be located on it reliably, and the CDR3 follows TCRdb's listing. The V and J genes are TRBV2 and TRBJ1-6; TRBD1, as called in the table, went unchecked against the DNA. The CDR3 spans 15 amino acids, including both terminal residues. Germline-derived CDR1 and CDR2 are SNHLY and FYNNEI. This CDR3 reads CASSTSGRGNSPLHF.

The CDR3 DNA is TGTGCCAGTAGTATCTACAGGGGTGGCAATGAGCAGTTCTTC. The encoded protein is CASSIYRGGNEQFF. The genes are TRBV19 and TRBJ2-1; TRBD1 matches 7 bases. Germline trimming cut 3 bases from V and 6 bases from J; bases unmatched to any gene: 5. The CDR3 loop spans 14 amino acids. Germline V gene sequence: CDR1 LNHDA, CDR2 SQIVND (reference sequence). Complete variable domain (other parts from reference TRBV19 and TRBJ2-1): DGGITQSPKYLFRKEGQNVTLSCEQNLNHDAMYWYRQDPGQGLRLIYYSQIVNDFQKGDIAEGYSVSREKKESFPLTVTSAQKNPTAFYLCASSIYRGGNEQFFGPGTRLTVL.

This rearrangement joins TRBV30 to TRBJ2-3; D possibly corresponds to TRBD2 (7 bases). The CDR3 is 16 residues long. Germline assignment: CDR1 GTSNPN and CDR2 SVGIG (reference sequence). Trimming removed 0 bases from V and 3 bases from J, with 16 bases in between. CDR3 nucleotides: TGTGCCTGGAGTGTAAAAGGGGGGGGGAGGACAGATACGCAGTATTTT. Protein sequence: CAWSVKGGGRTDTQYF. Using reference TRBV30 and TRBJ2-3 for the parts outside the CDR3, the full variable domain is SQTIHQWPATLVQPVGSPLSLECTVEGTSNPNLYWYRQAAGRGLQLLFYSVGIGQISSEVPQNLSASRPQDRQFILSSKKLLLSDSGFYLCAWSVKGGGRTDTQYFGPGTRLTVL.

The chain recombines TRBV7-9 with TRBJ2-7, with TRBD2 identical over 8 bases. With 1 base clipped from V and 1 base from J, the junction kept 12 bases outside the gene matches. CDR3 size: 18 residues. CDR1 is SEHNR, CDR2 FQNEAQ, per germline (reference sequence). The CDR3 spells CASSLVSGGGSLSYEQYF. Written as DNA, the CDR3 is TGTGCCAGCAGCTTAGTCAGCGGCGGGGGGTCACTATCCTACGAGCAGTACTTC.

This clone was seen a few times. The J gene is TRBJ1-5, the V gene TRBV7-8; weak D call: TRBD1 (6 bases). Trimming cost V 3 bases and J 5 bases, with 14 bases left between them. Germline CDR1 SGHVS, CDR2 FQNEAQ. This CDR3 is built from 15 residues. The CDR3 DNA reads TGTGCCAGCAGCTTTATTCAGGGGTCTCATCAGCCCCAGCATTTT. Translating it yields CASSFIQGSHQPQHF.

The rearrangement links TRBV21-1 to TRBJ2-5; the D segment call TRBD1 is taken from the table without a DNA check. TRBV21-1 is annotated as a pseudogene. This CDR3 is 14 amino acids long. CDR3 protein: CASSLRTGVETQYF. For the CDR3, the DNA is TGTGCCAGCAGCCTACGGACAGGGGTAGAGACCCAGTACTTC.

The chain recombines TRBV2 with TRBJ1-3; no reliable D call. The germline V gene encodes CDR1 SNHLY and CDR2 FYNNEI. The ends were cut back, 2 bases at V and 0 bases at J, with 11 bases in the middle. CDR3 size: 16 residues. The CDR3 region is CASSERGSPSGNTIYF. As DNA, the CDR3 is TGTGCCAGCAGTGAACGTGGCAGTCCCTCTGGAAACACCATATATTTT.

This clone has just a few counts. The genes are TRBV7-9 and TRBJ1-1; TRBD1 matches 7 bases. CDR1 is SEHNR and CDR2 is FQNEAQ in the germline V gene (reference sequence). J gave up 7 bases and V 2 bases, and 10 bases lay outside the gene matches. This CDR3 comprises 15 residues. CDR3 region: CASSLSDRVMDEAFF. CDR3 nucleotide sequence: TGTGCCAGCAGCTTATCTGACAGGGTGATGGATGAAGCTTTCTTT.

This clone was recorded once. The chain couples TRBV9 to TRBJ2-2; D is unresolved. Germline V lookup: CDR1 SGDLS, CDR2 YYNGEE. Trimming pared 0 bases from V and 2 bases from J, leaving 8 bases between. CDR3 length: 15 residues. The CDR3 nucleotides are TGTGCCAGCAGCGTAGATGAGGTCAACACCGGGGAGCTGTTTTTT. The encoded protein is CASSVDEVNTGELFF.

The chain is built from TRBV6-5 and TRBJ1-2, with 7 nucleotides matching TRBD1. Germline CDR1 reads MNHEY; CDR2 reads SVGAGI. Germline trimming cut 6 bases from V and 8 bases from J; bases unmatched to any gene: 9. The CDR3 has 13 amino acids. As DNA, the CDR3 is TGTGCCAGCAGAACAGGGGCCGCGTACGGCTACACCTTC. This translates into CASRTGAAYGYTF.

The chain joins TRBV27 to TRBJ1-1; unclear D gene. The CDR3 is 14 residues long. Trimming left V 7 bases short and J 6 bases short, with 18 bases between. CDR1 and CDR2 from the germline V gene are MNHEY and SMNVEV (reference sequence). The CDR3 sequence: CASNSGFLSPEAFF. The CDR3, as DNA: TGTGCCAGCAACTCGGGGTTCCTGTCCCCTGAAGCTTTCTTT.

This chain uses TRBV28 with TRBJ1-1, with D unclear. The ends were cut back, 7 bases at V and 6 bases at J, with 12 bases in the middle. This CDR3 has 12 amino acids. Germline lookup yields CDR1 MDHEN and CDR2 SYDVKM. The CDR3 region has the DNA TGTGCCAGCACCAAGAGGTATTCTGAAGCTTTCTTT. Translation gives CASTKRYSEAFF. Looking up the rest from reference TRBV28 and TRBJ1-1 gives the full variable domain: DVKVTQSSRYLVKRTGEKVFLECVQDMDHENMFWYRQDPGLGLRLIYFSYDVKMKEKGDIPEGYSVSREKKERFSLILESASTNQTSMYLCASTKRYSEAFFGQGTRLTVV.

The chain uses TRBV27 and TRBJ2-5; D is perhaps TRBD2 (5 bases). The CDR3 has 14 residues. Deletions cut 3 bases from V and 3 bases from J, with 11 bases between. CDR1 MNHEY and CDR2 SMNVEV come from the germline V gene (reference sequence). The CDR3 loop is CASSFWGAEETQYF. The CDR3 DNA reads TGTGCCAGCAGTTTTTGGGGAGCGGAAGAGACCCAGTACTTC.

V gene TRBV7-2 combines with J gene TRBJ1-4; maybe TRBD1 (5 bases). CDR3 length: 15 amino acids. V lost 5 bases, J lost 6 bases, and 16 bases lay in between. The germline gives CDR1 SGHTA, CDR2 FQGNSA. CDR3 in DNA: TGTGCCAGCAGCCAACGGACCGGGGGGTATGAAAAACTGTTTTTT. Amino acids: CASSQRTGGYEKLFF.

The chain carries TRBV11-2 and TRBJ2-3; D perhaps matches TRBD1 (6 bases). The CDR3 loop spans 17 amino acids. Between the trimmed V and J ends, which lost 1 base and 6 bases, there was a span of 20 bases. CDR1 and CDR2 (germline): SGHAT, FQNNGV. CDR3 loop: CASSLGQDRLGSDTQYF. Written as DNA, the CDR3 is TGTGCCAGCAGCTTAGGACAGGACCGACTGGGCTCTGATACGCAGTATTTT.

V gene TRBV11-2 combines with J gene TRBJ2-3, with D possibly being TRBD2 (5 bases). There are 14 residues in the CDR3. V gave up 3 bases and J gave up 9 bases, with 16 bases separating them. In germline, CDR1 is SGHAT, CDR2 FQNNGV. In DNA, the CDR3 is TGTGCCAGCAGCTTCTTCGGGCTCGGGGAAACGCAGTATTTT. Residues: CASSFFGLGETQYF.

V gene TRBV27 combines with J gene TRBJ1-1, with D hard to call. The CDR3 is 12 amino acids. Germline CDR1 reads MNHEY; CDR2 reads SMNVEV (reference sequence). Trimming took 6 bases from V and 10 from J, leaving 15 bases between them. DNA of the CDR3: TGTGCCAGCAGCCCCATGTCGGGGAGAGCTTTCTTT. Protein product: CASSPMSGRAFF.

This clone showed up just a few times. Germline and junction disagree at one end, which may indicate a read error. This chain connects TRBV19 to TRBJ1-5; D remains unclear. This CDR3 spans 11 amino acids. Germline V gene sequence: CDR1 LNHDA, CDR2 SQIVND (reference sequence). The CDR3 nucleotides are TGTGCCAGTAGTAGCGATCAGCCCCAGCATTTT. Translating it yields CASSSDQPQHF.

V usage is TRBV6-5 and J usage is TRBJ1-4; D is perhaps TRBD1 (6 bases). There are 14 residues in the CDR3. Germline V gene data show CDR1 as MNHEY and CDR2 as SVGAGI. The V end was cut by 6 bases, the J end by 1 base, with 9 bases between. CDR3: CASRSQGTNEKLFF. CDR3 coding DNA: TGTGCCAGCAGATCACAGGGAACTAATGAAAAACTGTTTTTT.

V gene TRBV19 combines with J gene TRBJ2-1; 10 bases agree with TRBD2. Per the germline V gene, CDR1 is LNHDA and CDR2 is SQIVND (reference sequence). The CDR3 runs 19 residues. V lost 4 bases and J lost 0; bases outside the gene matches: 12. The CDR3 coding sequence is TGTGCCAGTAGTAGACTAGCGGGCGCCTCTTCCAGCTCCTACAATGAGCAGTTCTTC. Protein sequence: CASSRLAGASSSSYNEQFF.